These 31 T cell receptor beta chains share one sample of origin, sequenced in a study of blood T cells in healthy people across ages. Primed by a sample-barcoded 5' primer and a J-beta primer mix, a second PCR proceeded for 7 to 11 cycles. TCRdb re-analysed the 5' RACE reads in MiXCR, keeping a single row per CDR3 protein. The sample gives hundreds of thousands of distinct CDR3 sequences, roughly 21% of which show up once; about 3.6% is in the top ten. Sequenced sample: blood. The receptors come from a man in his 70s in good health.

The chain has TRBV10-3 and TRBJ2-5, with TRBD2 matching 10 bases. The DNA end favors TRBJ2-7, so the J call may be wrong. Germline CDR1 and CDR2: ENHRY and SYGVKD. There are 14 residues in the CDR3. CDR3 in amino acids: CAISGLAASYEQYF. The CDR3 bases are TGTGCCATCAGCGGACTAGCGGCCTCCTACGAGCAGTACTTC.

The CDR3 DNA reads as TGCAGCGTTGAAGATGGAGCTAGCGGGGGAACAGATACGCAGTATTTT. Its protein is CSVEDGASGGTDTQYF. The genes are TRBV29-1 and TRBJ2-3; TRBD2 matches at 10 bases. Germline-derived CDR1 and CDR2 are SQVTM and ANQGSEA. The length of the CDR3 is 16 residues. V was pared by 0 bases and J by 3 bases, with 6 bases of the junction left unmatched.

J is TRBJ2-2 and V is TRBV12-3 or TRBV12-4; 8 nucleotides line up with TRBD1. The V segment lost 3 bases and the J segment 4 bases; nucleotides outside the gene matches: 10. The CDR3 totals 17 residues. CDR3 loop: CASSFSGNRGITGELFF. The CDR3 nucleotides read TGTGCCAGCAGTTTTTCAGGAAACAGGGGGATCACCGGGGAGCTGTTTTTT.

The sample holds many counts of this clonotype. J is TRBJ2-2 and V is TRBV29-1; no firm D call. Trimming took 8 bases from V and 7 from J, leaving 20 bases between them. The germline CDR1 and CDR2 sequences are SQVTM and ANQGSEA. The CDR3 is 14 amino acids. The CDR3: CSPKRWGWNGELFF. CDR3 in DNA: TGCAGCCCTAAGAGGTGGGGATGGAACGGGGAGCTGTTTTTT.

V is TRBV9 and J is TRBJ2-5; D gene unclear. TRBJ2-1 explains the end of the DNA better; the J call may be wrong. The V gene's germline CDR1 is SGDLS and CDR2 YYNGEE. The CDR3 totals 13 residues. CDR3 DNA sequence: TGTGCCAGCAGCGGATCTAGTTTTAATGAGCAGTTCTTC. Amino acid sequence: CASSGSSFNEQFF.

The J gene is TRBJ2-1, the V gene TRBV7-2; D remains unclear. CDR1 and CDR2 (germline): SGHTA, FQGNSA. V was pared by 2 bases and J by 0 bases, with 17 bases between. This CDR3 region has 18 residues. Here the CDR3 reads CASSLRSETQSSYNEQFF. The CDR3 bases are TGTGCCAGCAGCTTAAGGTCGGAAACACAAAGCTCCTACAATGAGCAGTTCTTC.

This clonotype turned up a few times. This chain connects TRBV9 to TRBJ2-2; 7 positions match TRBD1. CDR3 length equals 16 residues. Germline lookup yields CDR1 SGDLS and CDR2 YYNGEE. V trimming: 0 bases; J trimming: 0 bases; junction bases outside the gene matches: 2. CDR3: CASSVGGTANTGELFF. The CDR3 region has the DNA TGTGCCAGCAGCGTAGGTGGGACAGCGAACACCGGGGAGCTGTTTTTT.

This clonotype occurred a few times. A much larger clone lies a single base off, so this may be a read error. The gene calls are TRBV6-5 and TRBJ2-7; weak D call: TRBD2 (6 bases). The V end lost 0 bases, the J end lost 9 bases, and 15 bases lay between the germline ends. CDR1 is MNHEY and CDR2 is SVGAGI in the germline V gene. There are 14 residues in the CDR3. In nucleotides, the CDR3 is TGTGCCAGCAGTTACTCGAAGACCACCGGGGGGCAGTACTTC. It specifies CASSYSKTTGGQYF.

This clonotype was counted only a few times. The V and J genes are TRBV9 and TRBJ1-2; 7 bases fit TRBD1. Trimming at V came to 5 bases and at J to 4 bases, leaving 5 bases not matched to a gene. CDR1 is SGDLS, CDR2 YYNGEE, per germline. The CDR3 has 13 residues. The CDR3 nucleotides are TGTGCCAGCAGTTCACAGGGGATCTATGGCTACACCTTC. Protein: CASSSQGIYGYTF. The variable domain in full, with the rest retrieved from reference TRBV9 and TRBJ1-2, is DSGVTQTPKHLITATGQRVTLRCSPRSGDLSVYWYQQSLDQGLQFLIQYYNGEERAKGNILERFSAQQFPDLHSELNLSSLELGDSALYFCASSSQGIYGYTFGSGTRLTVV.

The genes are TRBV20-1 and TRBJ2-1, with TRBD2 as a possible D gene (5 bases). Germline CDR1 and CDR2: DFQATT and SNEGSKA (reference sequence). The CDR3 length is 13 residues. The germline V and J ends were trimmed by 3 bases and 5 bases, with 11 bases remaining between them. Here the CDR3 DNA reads TGCAGTGCTAGTGGCGGGCAGAACAATGAGCAGTTCTTC. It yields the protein CSASGGQNNEQFF.

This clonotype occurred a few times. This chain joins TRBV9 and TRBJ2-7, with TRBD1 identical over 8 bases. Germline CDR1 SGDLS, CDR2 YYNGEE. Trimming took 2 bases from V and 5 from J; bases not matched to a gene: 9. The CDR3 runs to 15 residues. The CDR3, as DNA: TGTGCCAGCAGCGTCCAGGACAGGGAGACTGACGAGCAGTACTTC. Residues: CASSVQDRETDEQYF.

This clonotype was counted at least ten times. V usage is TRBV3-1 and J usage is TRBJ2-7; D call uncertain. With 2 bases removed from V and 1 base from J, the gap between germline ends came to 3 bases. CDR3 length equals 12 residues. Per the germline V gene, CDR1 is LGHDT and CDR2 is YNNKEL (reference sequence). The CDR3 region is CASSQLSYEQYF. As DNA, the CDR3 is TGTGCCAGCAGCCAACTGTCCTACGAGCAGTACTTC.

Written as DNA, the CDR3 is TGCGCCAGCAGCCCTGACAGCATCCAGGGGGCGGTAGGCTACACCTTC. Its translation is CASSPDSIQGAVGYTF. The chain carries TRBV4-1 and TRBJ1-2, with 8 bases matching TRBD1. Trimming cost V 4 bases and J 8 bases; bases outside gene matches: 15. Germline V CDR1 and CDR2: MGHRA, YSYEKL. The CDR3 loop spans 16 amino acids.

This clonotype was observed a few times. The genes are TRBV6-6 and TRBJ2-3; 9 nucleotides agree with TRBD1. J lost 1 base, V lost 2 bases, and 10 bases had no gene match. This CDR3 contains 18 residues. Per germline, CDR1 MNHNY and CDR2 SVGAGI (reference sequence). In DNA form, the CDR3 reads TGTGCCAGCAGTTACACCCCCTTACAGGGGGCCCGCACAGATACGCAGTATTTT. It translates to CASSYTPLQGARTDTQYF.

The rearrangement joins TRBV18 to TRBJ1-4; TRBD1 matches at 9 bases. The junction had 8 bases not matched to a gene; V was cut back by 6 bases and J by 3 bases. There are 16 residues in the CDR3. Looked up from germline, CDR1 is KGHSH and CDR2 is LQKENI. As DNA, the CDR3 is TGTGCCAGCTCGATCCGGGACAGGGCCTCTAATGAAAAACTGTTTTTT. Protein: CASSIRDRASNEKLFF.

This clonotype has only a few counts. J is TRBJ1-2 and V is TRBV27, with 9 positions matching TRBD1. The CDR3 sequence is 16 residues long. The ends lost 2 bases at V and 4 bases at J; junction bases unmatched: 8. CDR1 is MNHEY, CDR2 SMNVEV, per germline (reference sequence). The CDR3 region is CASSLKGQGFGYGYTF. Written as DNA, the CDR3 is TGTGCCAGCAGTTTAAAGGGACAGGGTTTCGGCTATGGCTACACCTTC.

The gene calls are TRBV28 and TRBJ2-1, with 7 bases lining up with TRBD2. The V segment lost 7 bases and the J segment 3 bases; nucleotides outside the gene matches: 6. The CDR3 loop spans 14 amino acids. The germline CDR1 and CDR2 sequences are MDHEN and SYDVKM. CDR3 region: CASKAGLSYNEQFF. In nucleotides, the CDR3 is TGTGCCAGCAAAGCGGGACTGAGCTACAATGAGCAGTTCTTC.

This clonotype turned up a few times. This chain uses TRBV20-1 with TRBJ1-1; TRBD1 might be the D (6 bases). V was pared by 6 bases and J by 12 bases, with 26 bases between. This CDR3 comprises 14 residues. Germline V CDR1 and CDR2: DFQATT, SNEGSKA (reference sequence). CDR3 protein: CSALYEGGSNRPFF. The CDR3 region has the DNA TGCAGTGCCCTCTACGAGGGGGGCAGTAACAGACCTTTCTTT.

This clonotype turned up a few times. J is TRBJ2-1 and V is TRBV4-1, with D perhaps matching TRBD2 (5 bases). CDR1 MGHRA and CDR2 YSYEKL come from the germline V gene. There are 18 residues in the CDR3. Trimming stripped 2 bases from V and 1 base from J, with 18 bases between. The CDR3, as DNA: TGCGCCAGCAGCCAAAGGGCCTTACTAGTGGGGTCCTACAATGAGCAGTTCTTC. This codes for CASSQRALLVGSYNEQFF.

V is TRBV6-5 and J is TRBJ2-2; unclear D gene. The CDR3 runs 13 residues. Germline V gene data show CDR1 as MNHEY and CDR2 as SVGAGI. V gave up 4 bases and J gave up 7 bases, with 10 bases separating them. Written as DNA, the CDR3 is TGTGCCAGCAGTTTAAGTATGCACGGGGAGCTGTTTTTT. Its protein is CASSLSMHGELFF.

CDR3 nucleotide sequence: TGTGCCAGCAGTGCTCCAGGGGGCGGCAATCAGCCCCAGCATTTT. Protein: CASSAPGGGNQPQHF. The chain has TRBV6-6 and TRBJ1-5, with 8 bases fitting TRBD1. The CDR3 is made up of 15 amino acids. Germline CDR1 MNHNY, CDR2 SVGAGI (reference sequence). Unmatched junction bases numbered 5, after V lost 5 bases and J lost 2 bases.

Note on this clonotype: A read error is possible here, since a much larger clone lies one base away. The CDR3 sequence is CAGSLTRSEETQYF. The CDR3 coding sequence is TGTGCCGGCTCACTAACCCGTTCTGAAGAGACCCAGTACTTC. The chain couples TRBV18 to TRBJ2-5; D unresolved. The CDR3 spans 14 residues. Per the germline V gene, CDR1 is KGHSH and CDR2 is LQKENI.

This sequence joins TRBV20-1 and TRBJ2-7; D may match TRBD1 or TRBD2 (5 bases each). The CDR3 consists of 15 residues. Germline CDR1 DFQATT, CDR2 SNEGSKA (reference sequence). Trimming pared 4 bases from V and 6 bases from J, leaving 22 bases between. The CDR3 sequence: CSAIGSPNLRGEQYF. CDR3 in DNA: TGCAGTGCTATAGGGTCCCCCAATCTGAGGGGCGAGCAGTACTTC.

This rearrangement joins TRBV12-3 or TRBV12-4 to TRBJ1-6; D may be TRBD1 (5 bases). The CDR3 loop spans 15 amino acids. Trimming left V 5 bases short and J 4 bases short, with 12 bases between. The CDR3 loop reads CASSGQGGYNSPLHF. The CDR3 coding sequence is TGTGCCAGCAGTGGTCAGGGCGGGTATAATTCACCCCTCCACTTT.

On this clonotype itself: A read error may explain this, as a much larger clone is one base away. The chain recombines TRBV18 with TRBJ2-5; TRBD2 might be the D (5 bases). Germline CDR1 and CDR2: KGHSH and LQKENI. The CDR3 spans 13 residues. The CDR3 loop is CAGSPGGQETQYF. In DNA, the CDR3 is TGTGCCGGCTCACCCGGCGGGCAAGAGACCCAGTACTTC.

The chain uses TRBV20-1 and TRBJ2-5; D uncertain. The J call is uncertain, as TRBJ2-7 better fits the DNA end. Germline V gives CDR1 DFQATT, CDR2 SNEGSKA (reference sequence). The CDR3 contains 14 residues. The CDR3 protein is CSAKNKAEVYEQYF. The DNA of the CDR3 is TGCAGTGCTAAGAATAAGGCAGAAGTTTACGAGCAGTACTTC.

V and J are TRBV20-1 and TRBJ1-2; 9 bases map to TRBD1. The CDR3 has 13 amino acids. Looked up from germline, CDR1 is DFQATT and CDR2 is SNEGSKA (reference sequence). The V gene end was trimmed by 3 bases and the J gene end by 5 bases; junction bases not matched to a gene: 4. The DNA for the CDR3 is TGCAGTGCTAGGGGACAGGGCTATTATGGCTACACCTTC. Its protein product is CSARGQGYYGYTF.

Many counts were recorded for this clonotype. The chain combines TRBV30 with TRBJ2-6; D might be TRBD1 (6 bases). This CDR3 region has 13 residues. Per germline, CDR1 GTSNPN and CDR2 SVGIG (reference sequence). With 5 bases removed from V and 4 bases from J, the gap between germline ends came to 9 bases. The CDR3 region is CAWAGVGANVLTF. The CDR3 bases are TGTGCCTGGGCAGGGGTCGGGGCCAACGTCCTGACTTTC.

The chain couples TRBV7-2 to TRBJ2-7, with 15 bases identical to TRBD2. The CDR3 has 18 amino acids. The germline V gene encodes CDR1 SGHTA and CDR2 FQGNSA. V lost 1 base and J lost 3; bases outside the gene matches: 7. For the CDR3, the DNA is TGTGCCAGCAGCTTAGGGACTAGCGGGAGGGCTTGGGGCTACGAGCAGTACTTC. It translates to CASSLGTSGRAWGYEQYF.

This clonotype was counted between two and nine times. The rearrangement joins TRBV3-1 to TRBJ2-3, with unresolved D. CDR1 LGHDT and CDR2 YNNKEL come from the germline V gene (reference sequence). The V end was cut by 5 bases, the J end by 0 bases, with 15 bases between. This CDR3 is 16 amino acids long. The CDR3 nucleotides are TGTGCCAGCAGCTTCCGCGTCTCCTCTAGCACAGATACGCAGTATTTT. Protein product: CASSFRVSSSTDTQYF.

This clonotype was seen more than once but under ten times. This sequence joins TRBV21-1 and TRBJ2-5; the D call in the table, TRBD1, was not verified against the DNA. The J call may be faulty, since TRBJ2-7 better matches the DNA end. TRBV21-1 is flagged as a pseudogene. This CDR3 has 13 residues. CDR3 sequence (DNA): TGTGCCAGCAGCAAAGGGGACACATACGAGCAGTACTTC. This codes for CASSKGDTYEQYF.